This TCR beta chain came from a study of cytomegalovirus exposure and HLA in healthy donors. Study results and limitations: Most subjects had HLA-A and HLA-B alleles reportedly predicted accurately by TCR beta sequences.

Germline V gives CDR1 MNHEY, CDR2 SMNVEV (reference sequence). The CDR3 consists of 14 residues. With V trimmed by 5 bases and J by 10 bases, 12 bases remained unmatched. PCR involved 60 Vbeta and 13 Jbeta primers. Profiled with immunoSEQ multiplex PCR; TCRdb holds only in-frame clones, not every one. The sample has about 90,000 clones, over 55% seen once. On this clone: The antigen remains undetermined.

The V and J genes are TRBV27 and TRBJ2-3; 7 bases align to TRBD1. Sequenced input: PBMCs. This TCR came from a woman under 30 in good health and CMV-seropositive. The CDR3 DNA reads as TGTGCCAGCAGTCTACAACAGGGACAGAGGGCGCAGTATTTT. It specifies CASSLQQGQRAQYF.